A selection of T cell receptor beta chains follows, all from one sample in a study of identical twins. From the 5' RACE reads, TCRdb called clonotypes with MiXCR, one entry per CDR3 protein. The data contain 250,000 or so distinct CDR3 sequences, 9.5% to 15% of them singletons. These data are also associated with another study on yellow fever vaccine responses in identical twins.

Sample: memory (CD45RO+) T cells sorted from blood. These receptors came from a woman between 18 and 29 years old in good health. CDR3s include the opening cysteine and the closing phenylalanine or tryptophan. Fields, in order: J gene, D gene, clone size, CDR3 length, V gene, CDR3 protein, CDR3 DNA. D genes are given only for firm matches. Rows may omit the clone size; those that give it use once, few, many or a size class.

j_gene: TRBJ1-1
d_gene: TRBD1
abundance: many
len: 13
v_gene: TRBV20-1
CDR3aa: CSAIQGAWAEAFF
CDR3nt: TGCAGTGCTATACAGGGGGCATGGGCTGAAGCTTTCTTT

j_gene: TRBJ2-2
d_gene: TRBD1
abundance: few
len: 20
v_gene: TRBV6-5
CDR3aa: CASSSRLTKGTEKNTGELFF
CDR3nt: TGTGCCAGCAGTTCACGACTCACAAAAGGGACAGAAAAGAACACCGGGGAGCTGTTTTTT

j_gene: TRBJ2-5
d_gene: .
abundance: few
len: 15
v_gene: TRBV4-3
CDR3aa: CASSQDMGRGETQYF
CDR3nt: TGCGCCAGCAGCCAAGATATGGGGCGAGGAGAGACCCAGTACTTC

j_gene: TRBJ2-3
d_gene: .
abundance: .
len: 14
v_gene: TRBV24-1
CDR3aa: CATSDPRRGNTQYF
CDR3nt: TGTGCCACCAGTGATCCTCGGCGGGGAAACACGCAGTATTTT

j_gene: TRBJ2-3
d_gene: .
abundance: .
len: 15
v_gene: TRBV12-5
CDR3aa: CASGPGTLSTDTQYF
CDR3nt: TGTGCTAGTGGTCCCGGGACGCTAAGCACAGATACGCAGTATTTT

j_gene: TRBJ2-2
d_gene: TRBD1
abundance: once
len: 16
v_gene: TRBV19
CDR3aa: CASSILGQAGAGELFF
CDR3nt: TGTGCCAGTAGTATCCTTGGACAGGCTGGTGCCGGGGAGCTGTTTTTT

j_gene: TRBJ2-2
d_gene: .
abundance: .
len: 15
v_gene: TRBV18
CDR3aa: CASSLSTSSGGELFF
CDR3nt: TGTGCCAGCTCACTCTCGACTAGTTCGGGCGGGGAGCTGTTTTTT

j_gene: TRBJ2-1
d_gene: .
abundance: .
len: 12
v_gene: TRBV20-1
CDR3aa: CSARGGWEEQFF
CDR3nt: TGCAGTGCTAGAGGGGGCTGGGAGGAGCAGTTCTTC

j_gene: TRBJ2-7
d_gene: .
abundance: .
len: 13
v_gene: TRBV3-1
CDR3aa: CASSRTRVHEQYF
CDR3nt: TGTGCCAGCAGCCGAACCAGGGTCCACGAGCAGTACTTC

j_gene: TRBJ2-6
d_gene: .
abundance: few
len: 14
v_gene: TRBV6-2/TRBV6-3
CDR3aa: CASSRGTGANVLTF
CDR3nt: TGTGCCAGCAGTCGGGGGACTGGGGCCAACGTCCTGACTTTC

j_gene: TRBJ2-1
d_gene: .
abundance: many
len: 15
v_gene: TRBV20-1
CDR3aa: CSASFLSARLNEQFF
CDR3nt: TGCAGTGCTAGTTTTTTATCGGCCCGACTAAATGAGCAGTTCTTC

j_gene: TRBJ1-5
d_gene: TRBD1
abundance: few
len: 12
v_gene: TRBV20-1
CDR3aa: CSVSDRVQPQHF
CDR3nt: TGCAGTGTTTCAGACAGGGTGCAGCCCCAGCATTTT

j_gene: TRBJ2-3
d_gene: TRBD2
abundance: few
len: 17
v_gene: TRBV5-1
CDR3aa: CASSYLGLAGRFDTQYF
CDR3nt: TGCGCCAGCAGCTACCTGGGACTAGCGGGGAGGTTCGATACGCAGTATTTT

j_gene: TRBJ2-3
d_gene: .
abundance: .
len: 16
v_gene: TRBV11-2
CDR3aa: CASSLEWREYTDTQYF
CDR3nt: TGTGCCAGCAGCTTAGAGTGGCGGGAATACACAGATACGCAGTATTTT

j_gene: TRBJ2-5
d_gene: TRBD2
abundance: few
len: 15
v_gene: TRBV2
CDR3aa: CASSGLAGVAETQYF
CDR3nt: TGTGCCAGCAGTGGCCTAGCGGGAGTCGCAGAGACCCAGTACTTC

j_gene: TRBJ2-4
d_gene: .
abundance: many
len: 11
v_gene: TRBV6-6
CDR3aa: CASSYGRIQYF
CDR3nt: TGTGCCAGCAGTTACGGGAGGATTCAGTACTTC

j_gene: TRBJ2-1
d_gene: TRBD2
abundance: few
len: 15
v_gene: TRBV7-8
CDR3aa: CASSWGLADYNEQFF
CDR3nt: TGTGCCAGCAGCTGGGGACTAGCGGACTACAATGAGCAGTTCTTC

j_gene: TRBJ2-2
d_gene: TRBD2
abundance: few
len: 18
v_gene: TRBV11-2
CDR3aa: CASSLNLAGGPHTGELFF
CDR3nt: TGTGCCAGCAGCTTAAATCTAGCGGGAGGGCCGCACACCGGGGAGCTGTTTTTT

j_gene: TRBJ2-1
d_gene: TRBD1
abundance: few
len: 13
v_gene: TRBV20-1
CDR3aa: CSAATGSYNEQFF
CDR3nt: TGCAGTGCGGCGACAGGGTCCTACAATGAGCAGTTCTTC

j_gene: TRBJ2-7
d_gene: TRBD1
abundance: .
len: 14
v_gene: TRBV6-1
CDR3aa: CASTKGTAHYEQYF
CDR3nt: TGTGCCAGCACCAAAGGGACAGCCCACTACGAGCAGTACTTC

j_gene: TRBJ2-7
d_gene: TRBD2
abundance: .
len: 15
v_gene: TRBV12-3/TRBV12-4
CDR3aa: CASSPPTGTSAEQYF
CDR3nt: TGTGCCAGCAGTCCTCCAACCGGGACTAGCGCCGAGCAGTACTTC

j_gene: TRBJ2-5
d_gene: TRBD1
abundance: many
len: 16
v_gene: TRBV5-1
CDR3aa: CASTPPDRGLGETQYF
CDR3nt: TGCGCCAGCACCCCTCCAGACAGGGGGCTAGGAGAGACCCAGTACTTC

j_gene: TRBJ1-4
d_gene: .
abundance: .
len: 16
v_gene: TRBV28
CDR3aa: CASRRTGSGTNEKLFF
CDR3nt: TGTGCCAGCAGAAGAACGGGGAGTGGGACTAATGAAAAACTGTTTTTT

j_gene: TRBJ2-1
d_gene: .
abundance: many
len: 14
v_gene: TRBV20-1
CDR3aa: CSARGSPIYNEQFF
CDR3nt: TGCAGTGCGAGAGGATCGCCGATTTACAATGAGCAGTTCTTC

j_gene: TRBJ2-7
d_gene: .
abundance: .
len: 12
v_gene: TRBV20-1
CDR3aa: CSATAWGYEQYF
CDR3nt: TGCAGTGCAACAGCCTGGGGCTACGAGCAGTACTTC

j_gene: TRBJ2-1
d_gene: TRBD2
abundance: .
len: 15
v_gene: TRBV7-6
CDR3aa: CASSPSGGPNNEQFF
CDR3nt: TGTGCCAGCAGCCCCTCGGGGGGGCCCAACAATGAGCAGTTCTTC